This is a list of T cell receptor beta chains from one sample in a study of blood T cell repertoires in COVID-19. The method was immunoSEQ multiplex PCR; TCRdb's version includes in-frame clones alone and lacks a portion of them. The sample shows 190,000 or so clones, about 81% of them seen only once. The sequencing sample was made of peripheral blood. The receptors come from a woman older than 75 with COVID-19, enrolled during active disease. Each CDR3 is given with its conserved first and last residue.

J | V | length | CDR3
TRBJ2-1 | TRBV7-8 | 14 | CASSAGQGALRPFF
TRBJ1-2 | TRBV2 | 16 | CASSVLPSLMRVGYTF
TRBJ2-5 | TRBV11-2 | 15 | CASSLVAGGEETQYF
TRBJ2-1 | TRBV9 | 16 | CASSEGRGPSYNEQFF
TRBJ2-2 | TRBV5-1 | 14 | CASSWTGETGELFF
TRBJ1-2 | TRBV6-5 | 15 | CASSYTHRDDYGYTF
TRBJ1-1 | TRBV9 | 14 | CASGQGRVNTEAFF
TRBJ2-5 | TRBV18 | 17 | CASSRLPANTGQETQYF
TRBJ2-2 | TRBV10-3 | 15 | CAISGTGENTGELFF
TRBJ1-4 | TRBV28 | 16 | CASSQGTGVFNEKLFF
TRBJ1-2 | TRBV4-3 | 15 | CASSQGRAGNYGYTF
TRBJ2-7 | TRBV10-3 | 16 | CAISELTGGTSYEQYF
TRBJ1-2 | TRBV19 | 15 | CASRGRTGDNYGYTF
TRBJ2-2 | TRBV28 | 16 | CASSSPDRINTGELFF
TRBJ1-1 | TRBV27 | 15 | CASSAGTGSRTEAFF
TRBJ2-7 | TRBV9 | 14 | CASSPADLQLEQYF
TRBJ1-5 | TRBV5-4 | 13 | CASSSGGNQPQHF
TRBJ2-7 | TRBV28 | 16 | CASSSPSSGRAYEQYF
TRBJ2-7 | TRBV5-1 | 15 | CASSQLAGATYEQYF
TRBJ2-1 | TRBV5-1 | 15 | CASSWAGTSYNEQFF
TRBJ2-2 | TRBV20-1 | 16 | CSASGQGGWDTGELFF
TRBJ2-7 | TRBV5-6 | 15 | CASSHPMGRAHEQYF
TRBJ2-3 | TRBV5-1 | 11 | CASRSTDTQYF
TRBJ1-5 | TRBV19 | 19 | CASSITDSLGEGGNQPQHF
TRBJ2-7 | TRBV5-6 | 14 | CASSWGTRVHEQYF
TRBJ1-1 | TRBV5-4 | 14 | CASSSGTGRAEAFF
TRBJ1-5 | TRBV4-1 | 13 | CASSQGLDQPQHF
TRBJ1-2 | TRBV7-5 | 15 | CVRSHLSGQGDGYTF
TRBJ2-3 | TRBV5-8 | 13 | CASRLTSTDTQYF
TRBJ2-2 | TRBV11-3 | 16 | CASSFKWRVNTGELFF
TRBJ1-5 | TRBV29-1 | 12 | CSVQQGGQPQHF
TRBJ2-6 | TRBV15 | 17 | CATSWDRGFSGANVLTF
TRBJ2-7 | TRBV29-1 | 13 | CSVERQGSYEQYF